This TCR beta chain is drawn from a study of shared clonotypes between healthy human individuals. About the research overall: Each donor's CD8 memory used one plate, CD8 naive two, each CD4 subset three.

At a deep level, the assay was run. Some clones are missing from TCRdb's copy, which holds only in-frame ones; the method was immunoSEQ multiplex PCR. The profile covers 200,000 to 250,000 clones, with 60% to 70% appearing a single time and approximately 12% taken by the ten largest. Subsets obtained from CD4+ cells comprised CD45RA+ naive and CD45RA-negative memory cells. The length of the CDR3 is 17 residues. Germline V gene sequence: CDR1 SGHNT, CDR2 YYREEE (reference sequence). The V segment lost 4 bases and the J segment 0 bases; nucleotides outside the gene matches: 9. The source material was memory CD4+ T cells sorted from blood. Subset here: CD45RA-negative fraction. This sequence joins TRBV5-4 and TRBJ1-4; TRBD1 agrees at 7 bases. The receptor was derived from a man aged 25-45 years in good health. The CDR3 loop is CASSIRTGYTTNEKLFF. CDR3 DNA: TGTGCCAGCAGCATACGGACAGGATATACAACTAATGAAAAACTGTTTTTT.